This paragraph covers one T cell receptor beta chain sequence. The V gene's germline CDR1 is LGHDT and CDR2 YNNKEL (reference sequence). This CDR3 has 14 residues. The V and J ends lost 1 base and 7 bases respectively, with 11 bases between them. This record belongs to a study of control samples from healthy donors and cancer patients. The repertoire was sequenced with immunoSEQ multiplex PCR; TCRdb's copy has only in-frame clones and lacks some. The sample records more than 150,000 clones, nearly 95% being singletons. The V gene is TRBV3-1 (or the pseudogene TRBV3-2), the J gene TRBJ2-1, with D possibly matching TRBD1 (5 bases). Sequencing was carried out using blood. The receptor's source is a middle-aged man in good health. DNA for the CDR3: TGTGCCAGCAGCCAAGCAGGGCTGATGAATGAGCAGTTCTTC. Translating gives CASSQAGLMNEQFF.